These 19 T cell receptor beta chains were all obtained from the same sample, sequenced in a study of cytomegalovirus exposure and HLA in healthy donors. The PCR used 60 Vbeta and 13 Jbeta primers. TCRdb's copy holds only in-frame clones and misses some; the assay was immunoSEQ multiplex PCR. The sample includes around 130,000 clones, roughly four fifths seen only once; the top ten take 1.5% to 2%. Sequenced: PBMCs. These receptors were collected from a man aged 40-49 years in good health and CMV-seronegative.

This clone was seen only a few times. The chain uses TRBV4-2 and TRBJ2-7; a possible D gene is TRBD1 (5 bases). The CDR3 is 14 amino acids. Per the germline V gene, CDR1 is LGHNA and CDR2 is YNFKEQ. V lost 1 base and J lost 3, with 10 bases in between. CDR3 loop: CASSQGTLGYEQYF. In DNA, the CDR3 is TGTGCCAGCAGCCAAGGGACACTTGGCTACGAGCAGTACTTC.

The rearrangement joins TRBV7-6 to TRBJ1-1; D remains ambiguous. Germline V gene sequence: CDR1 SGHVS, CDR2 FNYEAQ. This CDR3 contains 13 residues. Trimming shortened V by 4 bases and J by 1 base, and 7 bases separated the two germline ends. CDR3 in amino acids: CASSSQRNTEAFF. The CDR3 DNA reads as TGTGCCAGCAGCTCTCAGCGGAACACTGAAGCTTTCTTT.

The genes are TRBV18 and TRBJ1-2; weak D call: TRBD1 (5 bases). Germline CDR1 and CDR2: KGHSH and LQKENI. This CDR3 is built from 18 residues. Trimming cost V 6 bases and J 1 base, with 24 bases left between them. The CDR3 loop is CASSILLEGRRVNYGYTF. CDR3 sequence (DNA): TGTGCCAGCTCTATCTTATTGGAGGGGCGGCGAGTTAACTATGGCTACACCTTC.

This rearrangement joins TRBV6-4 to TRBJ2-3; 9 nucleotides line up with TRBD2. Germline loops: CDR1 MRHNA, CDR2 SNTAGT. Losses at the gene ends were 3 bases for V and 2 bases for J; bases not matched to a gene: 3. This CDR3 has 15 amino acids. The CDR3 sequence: CASSERGGPTDTQYF. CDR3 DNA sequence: TGTGCCAGCAGTGAGCGGGGGGGCCCCACAGATACGCAGTATTTT.

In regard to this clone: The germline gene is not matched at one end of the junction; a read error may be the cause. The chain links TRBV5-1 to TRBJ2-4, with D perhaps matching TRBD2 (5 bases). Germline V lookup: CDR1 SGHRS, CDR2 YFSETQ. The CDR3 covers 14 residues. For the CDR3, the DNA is TGCGCCAGCAGCTTGGCGCTAGCCAAAAACAGTCAGTACTTC. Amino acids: CASSLALAKNSQYF.

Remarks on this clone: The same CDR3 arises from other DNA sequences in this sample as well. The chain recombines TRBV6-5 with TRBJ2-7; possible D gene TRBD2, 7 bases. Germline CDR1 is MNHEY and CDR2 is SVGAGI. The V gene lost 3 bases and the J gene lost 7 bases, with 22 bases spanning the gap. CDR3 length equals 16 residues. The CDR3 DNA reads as TGTGCCAGCAGTTATCCTCTCGAGGGGGGGGGCAGGGAGCAGTACTTC. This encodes CASSYPLEGGGREQYF.

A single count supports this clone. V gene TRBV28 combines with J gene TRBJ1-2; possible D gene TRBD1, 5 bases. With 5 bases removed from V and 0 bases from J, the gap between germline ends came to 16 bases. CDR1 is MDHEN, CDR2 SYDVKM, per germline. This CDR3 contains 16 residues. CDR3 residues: CASSRPKGATNYGYTF. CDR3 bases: TGTGCCAGCAGTCGCCCGAAAGGGGCAACTAACTATGGCTACACCTTC.

CDR3 protein: CASSLVFSGQPTDTQYF. CDR3 bases: TGTGCCAGCAGCTTAGTTTTTAGCGGGCAACCCACAGATACGCAGTATTTT. The rearrangement joins TRBV7-2 to TRBJ2-3; 7 bases are a match to TRBD2. V was clipped by 1 base and J by 2 bases; unmatched bases: 9. Per germline, CDR1 SGHTA and CDR2 FQGNSA. This CDR3 region has 17 residues. The full variable domain, with the rest looked up from reference TRBV7-2 and TRBJ2-3, is GAGVSQSPSNKVTEKGKDVELRCDPISGHTALYWYRQSLGQGLEFLIYFQGNSAPDKSGLPSDRFSAERTGGSVSTLTIQRTQQEDSAVYLCASSLVFSGQPTDTQYFGPGTRLTVL.

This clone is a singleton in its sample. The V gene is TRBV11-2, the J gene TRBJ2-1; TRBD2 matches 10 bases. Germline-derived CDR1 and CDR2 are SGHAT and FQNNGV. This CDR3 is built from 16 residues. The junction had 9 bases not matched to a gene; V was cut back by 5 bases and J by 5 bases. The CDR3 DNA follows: TGTGCCAGCAGCGGGGGGGCTAGCGGGGGCCACAATGAGCAGTTCTTC. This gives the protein CASSGGASGGHNEQFF.

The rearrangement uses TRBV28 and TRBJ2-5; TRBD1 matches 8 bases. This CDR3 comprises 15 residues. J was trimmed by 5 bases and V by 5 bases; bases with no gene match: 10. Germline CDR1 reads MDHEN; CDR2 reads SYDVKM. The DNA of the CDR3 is TGTGCCAGCAGTCCCCGACAGGGGAGGTGGGAGACCCAGTACTTC. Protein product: CASSPRQGRWETQYF.

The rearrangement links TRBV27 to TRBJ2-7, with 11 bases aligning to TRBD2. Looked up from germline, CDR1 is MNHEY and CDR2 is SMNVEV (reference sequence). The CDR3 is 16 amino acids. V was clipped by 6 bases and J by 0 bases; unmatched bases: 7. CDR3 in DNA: TGTGCCAGCAGCTCTTTGGGACTAGCGGCCTCCTACGAGCAGTACTTC. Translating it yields CASSSLGLAASYEQYF.

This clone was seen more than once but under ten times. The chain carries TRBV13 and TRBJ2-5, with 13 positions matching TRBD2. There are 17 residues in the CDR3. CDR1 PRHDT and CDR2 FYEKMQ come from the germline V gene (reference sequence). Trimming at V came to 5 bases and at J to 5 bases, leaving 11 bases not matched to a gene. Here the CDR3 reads CASSPGTSGTREETQYF. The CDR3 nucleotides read TGTGCCAGCAGCCCTGGGACTAGCGGGACGAGGGAGGAGACCCAGTACTTC.

The CDR3 DNA reads TGTGCCTGGAGTGGAGTTGCCACTGAAGCTTTCTTT. Protein product: CAWSGVATEAFF. This chain links TRBV30 with TRBJ1-1; D is undetermined. CDR3 length: 12 residues. The V and J ends lost 1 base and 4 bases respectively, with 7 bases between them. CDR1 and CDR2 (germline): GTSNPN, SVGIG (reference sequence).

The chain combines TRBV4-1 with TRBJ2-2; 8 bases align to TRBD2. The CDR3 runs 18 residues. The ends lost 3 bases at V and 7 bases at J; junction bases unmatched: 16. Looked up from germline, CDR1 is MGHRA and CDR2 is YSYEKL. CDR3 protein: CASSHRGTTAAGGGELFF. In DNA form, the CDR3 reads TGCGCCAGCAGCCATCGGGGTACGACGGCTGCGGGGGGCGGGGAGCTGTTTTTT.

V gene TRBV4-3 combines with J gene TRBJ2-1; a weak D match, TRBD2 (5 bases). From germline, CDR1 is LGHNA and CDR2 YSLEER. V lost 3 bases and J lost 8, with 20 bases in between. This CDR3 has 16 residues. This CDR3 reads CASSQRAAGSVDEQFF. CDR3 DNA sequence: TGCGCCAGCAGCCAGAGGGCGGCCGGATCGGTCGATGAGCAGTTCTTC.

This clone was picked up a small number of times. Written as DNA, the CDR3 is TGTGCCAGCAGCCAGGGACAGGGGTTTAATTCACCCCTCCACTTT. It specifies CASSQGQGFNSPLHF. This sequence joins TRBV5-4 and TRBJ1-6; 10 bases align to TRBD1. The junction had 4 bases not matched to a gene; V was cut back by 4 bases and J by 6 bases. The length of the CDR3 is 15 residues. Germline V gene data show CDR1 as SGHNT and CDR2 as YYREEE (reference sequence).

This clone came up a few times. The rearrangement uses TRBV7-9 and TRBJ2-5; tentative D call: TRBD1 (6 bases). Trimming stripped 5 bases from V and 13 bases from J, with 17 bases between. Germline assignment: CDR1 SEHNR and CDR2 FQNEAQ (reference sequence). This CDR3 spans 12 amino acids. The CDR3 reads CASSRQDPSPYF. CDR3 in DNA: TGTGCCAGCAGCCGACAGGACCCGAGTCCGTACTTC.

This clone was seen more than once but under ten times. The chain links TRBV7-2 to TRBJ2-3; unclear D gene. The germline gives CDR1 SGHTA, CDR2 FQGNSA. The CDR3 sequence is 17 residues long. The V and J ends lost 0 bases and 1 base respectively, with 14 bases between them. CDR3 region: CASSLAVKRVGTDTQYF. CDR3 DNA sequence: TGTGCCAGCAGCTTAGCTGTAAAACGGGTTGGCACAGATACGCAGTATTTT.

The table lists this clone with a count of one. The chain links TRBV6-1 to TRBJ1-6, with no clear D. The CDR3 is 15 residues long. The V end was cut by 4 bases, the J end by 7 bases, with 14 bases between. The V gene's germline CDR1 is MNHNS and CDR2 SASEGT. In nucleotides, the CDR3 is TGTGCCAGCAGTGGCCTTGGAGGTTACAATTCACCCCTCCACTTT. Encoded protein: CASSGLGGYNSPLHF.